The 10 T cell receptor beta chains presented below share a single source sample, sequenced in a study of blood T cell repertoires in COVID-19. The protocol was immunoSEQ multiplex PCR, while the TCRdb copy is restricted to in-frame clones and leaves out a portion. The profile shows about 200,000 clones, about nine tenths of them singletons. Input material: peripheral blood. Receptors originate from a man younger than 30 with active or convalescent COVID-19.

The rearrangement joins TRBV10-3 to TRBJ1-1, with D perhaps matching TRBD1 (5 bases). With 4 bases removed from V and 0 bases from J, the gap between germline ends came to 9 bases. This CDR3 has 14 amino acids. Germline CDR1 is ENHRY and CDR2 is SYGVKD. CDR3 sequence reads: CAISAGPLNTEAFF. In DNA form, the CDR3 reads TGTGCCATCAGTGCAGGGCCCCTGAACACTGAAGCTTTCTTT.

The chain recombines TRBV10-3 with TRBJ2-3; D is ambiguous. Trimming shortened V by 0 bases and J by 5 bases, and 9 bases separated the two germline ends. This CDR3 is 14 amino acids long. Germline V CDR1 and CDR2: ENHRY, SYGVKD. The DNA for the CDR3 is TGTGCCATCAGTGAGTCTCACTTGAAAGATACGCAGTATTTT. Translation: CAISESHLKDTQYF.

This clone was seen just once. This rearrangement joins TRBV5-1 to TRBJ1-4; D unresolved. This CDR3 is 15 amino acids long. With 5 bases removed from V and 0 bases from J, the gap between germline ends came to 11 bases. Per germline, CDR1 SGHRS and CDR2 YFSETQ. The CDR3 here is CASRHGEPTNEKLFF. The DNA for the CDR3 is TGCGCCAGCAGGCACGGAGAGCCAACTAATGAAAAACTGTTTTTT.

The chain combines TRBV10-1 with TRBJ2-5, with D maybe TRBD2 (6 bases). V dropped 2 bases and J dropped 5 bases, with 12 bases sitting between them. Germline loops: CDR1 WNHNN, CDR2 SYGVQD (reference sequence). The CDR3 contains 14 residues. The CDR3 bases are TGCGCCAGCAGTGAGGGGACTCCCCCCGAGACCCAGTACTTC. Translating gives CASSEGTPPETQYF.

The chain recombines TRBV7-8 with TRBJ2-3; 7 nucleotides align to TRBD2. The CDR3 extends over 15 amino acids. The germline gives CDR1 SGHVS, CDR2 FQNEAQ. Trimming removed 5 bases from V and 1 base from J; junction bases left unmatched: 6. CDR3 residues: CASSGSTSGTDTQYF. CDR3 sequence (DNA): TGTGCCAGCAGCGGTTCCACTAGCGGCACAGATACGCAGTATTTT. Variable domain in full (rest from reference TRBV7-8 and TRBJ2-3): GAGVSQSPRYKVAKRGQDVALRCDPISGHVSLFWYQQALGQGPEFLTYFQNEAQLDKSGLPSDRFFAERPEGSVSTLKIQRTQQEDSAVYLCASSGSTSGTDTQYFGPGTRLTVL.

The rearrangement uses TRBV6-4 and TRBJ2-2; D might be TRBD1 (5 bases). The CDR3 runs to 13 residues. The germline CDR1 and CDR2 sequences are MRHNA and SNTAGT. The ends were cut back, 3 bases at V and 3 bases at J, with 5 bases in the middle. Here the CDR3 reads CASSEGDTGELFF. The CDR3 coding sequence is TGTGCCAGCAGTGAAGGGGACACCGGGGAGCTGTTTTTT.

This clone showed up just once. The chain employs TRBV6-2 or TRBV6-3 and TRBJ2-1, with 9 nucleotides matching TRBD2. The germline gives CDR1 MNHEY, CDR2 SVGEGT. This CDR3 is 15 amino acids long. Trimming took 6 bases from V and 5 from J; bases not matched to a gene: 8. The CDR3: CASSSGTSNHNEQFF. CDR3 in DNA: TGTGCCAGCAGCTCCGGGACTAGCAATCACAATGAGCAGTTCTTC.

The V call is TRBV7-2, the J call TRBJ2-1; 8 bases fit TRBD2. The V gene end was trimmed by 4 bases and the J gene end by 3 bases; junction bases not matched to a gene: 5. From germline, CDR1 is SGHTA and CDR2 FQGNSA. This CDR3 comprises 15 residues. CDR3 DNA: TGTGCCAGCAGCTGGAGCGGGAGCAACTACAATGAGCAGTTCTTC. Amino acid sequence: CASSWSGSNYNEQFF.

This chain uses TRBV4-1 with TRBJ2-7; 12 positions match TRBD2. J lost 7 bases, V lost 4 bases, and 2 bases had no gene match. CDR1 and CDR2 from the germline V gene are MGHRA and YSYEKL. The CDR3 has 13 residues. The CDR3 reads CASSPGLAGEQYF. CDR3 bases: TGCGCCAGCAGCCCGGGACTAGCGGGTGAGCAGTACTTC.

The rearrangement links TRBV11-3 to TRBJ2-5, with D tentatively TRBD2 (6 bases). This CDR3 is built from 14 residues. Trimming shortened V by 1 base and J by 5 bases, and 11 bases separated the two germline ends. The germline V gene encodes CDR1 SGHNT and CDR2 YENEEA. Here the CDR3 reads CASSLGGLGETQYF. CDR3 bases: TGTGCCAGCAGCTTAGGGGGACTCGGGGAGACCCAGTACTTC. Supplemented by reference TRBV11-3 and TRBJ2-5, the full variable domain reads EAGVVQSPRYKIIEKKQPVAFWCNPISGHNTLYWYLQNLGQGPELLIRYENEEAVDDSQLPKDRFSAERLKGVDSTLKIQPAELGDSAVYLCASSLGGLGETQYFGPGTRLLVL.